A single sample gave rise to the 2 T cell receptor beta chains below, sequenced in a study of blood T cell repertoires in COVID-19. Sequencing was performed with immunoSEQ multiplex PCR; in TCRdb, only in-frame clones are kept and a portion is missing. The sample shows nearly 55,000 clones, 85% to 90% of them seen only once. Sequencing was done on a sample of peripheral blood. Receptors were obtained from a man aged 65 to 79 with active COVID-19.

J is TRBJ2-7 and V is TRBV7-2; weak D call: TRBD1 (5 bases). Trimming pared 3 bases from V and 4 bases from J, leaving 10 bases between. Germline V lookup: CDR1 SGHTA, CDR2 FQGNSA. There are 13 residues in the CDR3. The CDR3 DNA sequence: TGTGCCAGCAGCTTTGGCAGGGCTTACGAGCAGTACTTC. Protein: CASSFGRAYEQYF. Complete variable domain (other parts from reference TRBV7-2 and TRBJ2-7): GAGVSQSPSNKVTEKGKDVELRCDPISGHTALYWYRQSLGQGLEFLIYFQGNSAPDKSGLPSDRFSAERTGGSVSTLTIQRTQQEDSAVYLCASSFGRAYEQYFGPGTRLTVT.

The chain combines TRBV20-1 with TRBJ1-5; TRBD1 aligns across 9 bases. This CDR3 spans 17 amino acids. CDR1 DFQATT and CDR2 SNEGSKA come from the germline V gene (reference sequence). The junction had 10 bases not matched to a gene; V was cut back by 3 bases and J by 1 base. The CDR3: CSASPIHRGRSNQPQHF. In DNA form, the CDR3 reads TGCAGTGCTAGTCCGATACACAGGGGGCGCAGCAATCAGCCCCAGCATTTT.